A single sample gave rise to the 31 T cell receptor beta chains below, sequenced in a study of early T cells in non-severe SARS-CoV-2 infection (dated by TCRdb to about 2021). The protocol used for the library was 5' RACE. Sequenced on a NextSeq 500. TCRdb reworked the public reads: Q25 trimming with fastp, MiXCR clone assembly, productive beta chains retained. Here each entry gathers all rows of one CDR3 protein and keeps the most common genes and DNA. Recorded for this sample are about 81,000 distinct CDR3 sequences; 5% to 7% of them occurred a single time. Less than 9.5% of the sample comes from the top ten. The sequenced sample was whole blood. These TCRs come from an adult who was a healthcare worker with PCR-confirmed SARS-CoV-2 infection or an uninfected control (not recorded which).

This clonotype was counted ten times or more. The V and J genes are TRBV25-1 and TRBJ2-2, with a tentative D call TRBD1 (6 bases). Germline V lookup: CDR1 MGHDK, CDR2 SYGVNS. The V end was cut by 4 bases, the J end by 6 bases, with 18 bases between. The CDR3 covers 16 residues. The CDR3 bases are TGTGCCAGCAGTGCTACAGGGCTCCTTCTCCCCGGGGAGCTGTTTTTT. Its protein product is CASSATGLLLPGELFF.

This clonotype was seen at least ten times. The genes are TRBV4-3 and TRBJ2-5; TRBD1 might be the D (5 bases). Germline V gene sequence: CDR1 LGHNA, CDR2 YSLEER. The CDR3 covers 15 residues. Trimming pared 0 bases from V and 7 bases from J, leaving 15 bases between. CDR3 coding DNA: TGCGCCAGCAGCCAAGATCCCAGGGAAGGGGTGACCCAGTACTTC. This translates into CASSQDPREGVTQYF.

This clonotype was recorded a few times. This sequence joins TRBV10-2 and TRBJ1-3; D might be TRBD1 (6 bases). Trimming cost V 6 bases and J 0 bases, with 9 bases left between them. CDR3 size: 14 residues. CDR1 and CDR2 (germline): WSHSY, SAAADI. The CDR3 coding sequence is TGCGCCAGCAGGGAACAGGGCTCTGGAAACACCATATATTTT. Its translation is CASREQGSGNTIYF.

This clonotype occurred a few times. The rearrangement uses TRBV20-1 and TRBJ2-7; 7 bases fit TRBD2. This CDR3 is built from 13 residues. Germline values: CDR1 DFQATT, CDR2 SNEGSKA (reference sequence). V gave up 3 bases and J gave up 2 bases; unmatched junction bases: 4. In DNA form, the CDR3 reads TGCAGTGCTAGCACGGGAGGTACCTACGAGCAGTACTTC. Residues: CSASTGGTYEQYF.

This clonotype was observed many times. The rearrangement joins TRBV20-1 to TRBJ2-3; perhaps D is TRBD1 or TRBD2 (5 bases each). V lost 2 bases and J 4 bases, leaving 7 bases between the germline ends. This CDR3 spans 12 amino acids. CDR1 is DFQATT, CDR2 SNEGSKA, per germline (reference sequence). The CDR3: CSARQGPDTQYF. The CDR3 coding sequence is TGCAGTGCTAGACAGGGACCAGATACGCAGTATTTT.

In its sample, this clonotype was seen a few times. V usage is TRBV29-1 and J usage is TRBJ2-1; tentative D call: TRBD2 (6 bases). Germline CDR1 SQVTM, CDR2 ANQGSEA. The CDR3 sequence is 14 residues long. The ends were cut back, 4 bases at V and 7 bases at J, with 17 bases in the middle. CDR3 bases: TGCAGCGTTGCAGGAGGCCCCGGGGGAAATGAGCAGTTCTTC. It translates to CSVAGGPGGNEQFF.

This clonotype was seen many times. The gene calls are TRBV11-2 and TRBJ2-2; 7 bases agree with TRBD2. Germline V gene lookup returns CDR1 SGHAT and CDR2 FQNNGV. V lost 0 bases, J lost 0 bases, and 4 bases stayed unmatched. The CDR3 runs to 17 residues. The CDR3 is CASSLDSGGSNTGELFF. In DNA, the CDR3 is TGTGCCAGCAGCTTAGATTCCGGGGGGTCGAACACCGGGGAGCTGTTTTTT. Together with reference TRBV11-2 and TRBJ2-2, the CDR3 gives the full variable domain: EAGVAQSPRYKIIEKRQSVAFWCNPISGHATLYWYQQILGQGPKLLIQFQNNGVVDDSQLPKDRFSAERLKGVDSTLKIQPAKLEDSAVYLCASSLDSGGSNTGELFFGEGSRLTVL.

This clonotype was picked up a small number of times. The chain uses TRBV28 and TRBJ1-6; the D is unclear. The CDR3 loop spans 13 amino acids. V dropped 6 bases and J dropped 9 bases, with 12 bases sitting between them. Germline V gives CDR1 MDHEN, CDR2 SYDVKM. The CDR3: CASRGPPPSPLHF. CDR3 in DNA: TGTGCCAGCAGAGGTCCCCCCCCTTCACCCCTCCACTTT. The full variable domain, rest sourced from reference TRBV28 and TRBJ1-6, is DVKVTQSSRYLVKRTGEKVFLECVQDMDHENMFWYRQDPGLGLRLIYFSYDVKMKEKGDIPEGYSVSREKKERFSLILESASTNQTSMYLCASRGPPPSPLHFGNGTRLTVT.

This clonotype was observed at least ten times. The rearrangement joins TRBV20-1 to TRBJ2-3, with D possibly matching TRBD1 (5 bases). This CDR3 has 13 residues. Germline V gene sequence: CDR1 DFQATT, CDR2 SNEGSKA (reference sequence). CDR3 sequence: CSRLVGGTDTQYF. The CDR3 DNA reads TGCAGCCGGCTGGTAGGGGGCACAGATACGCAGTATTTT.

This clonotype has only a few counts. The chain combines TRBV30 with TRBJ1-5; D gene uncertain. The V gene's germline CDR1 is GTSNPN and CDR2 SVGIG (reference sequence). The CDR3 is made up of 12 amino acids. The V end was cut by 2 bases, the J end by 3 bases, with 5 bases between. Here the CDR3 DNA reads TGTGCCTGGAGTATGGACAATCAGCCCCAGCATTTT. Its translation is CAWSMDNQPQHF.

This clonotype was observed at least ten times. J is TRBJ2-1 and V is TRBV20-1; 10 nucleotides line up with TRBD2. CDR1 DFQATT and CDR2 SNEGSKA come from the germline V gene (reference sequence). The CDR3 runs 14 residues. V trimming: 7 bases; J trimming: 7 bases; junction bases outside the gene matches: 10. CDR3 sequence (DNA): TGCAGTGGGTCACTAGCGGGGTATGGGAATGAGCAGTTCTTC. This codes for CSGSLAGYGNEQFF.

This clonotype showed up just a few times. The chain carries TRBV12-3 or TRBV12-4 and TRBJ2-3; D is undetermined. V was pared by 3 bases and J by 2 bases, with 15 bases between. The length of the CDR3 is 16 residues. CDR3 in DNA: TGTGCCAGCAGTTTGATGTTGCAGACTTTCACAGATACGCAGTATTTT. Amino acid sequence: CASSLMLQTFTDTQYF.

This clonotype was picked up a small number of times. The chain has TRBV12-5 and TRBJ1-6; the D gene is possibly TRBD1 (5 bases). CDR1 is LGHNT and CDR2 is FRNRAP in the germline V gene. The CDR3 loop spans 13 amino acids. The V end was cut by 4 bases, the J end by 7 bases, with 8 bases between. CDR3 residues: CASGWDGNSPLHF. The CDR3 DNA reads TGTGCTAGTGGTTGGGACGGGAATTCACCCCTCCACTTT.

This clonotype has ten or more counts. The J gene is TRBJ1-1, the V gene TRBV12-3 or TRBV12-4; TRBD1 is a possible D gene (5 bases). V dropped 7 bases and J dropped 3 bases, with 18 bases sitting between them. The CDR3 is 15 amino acids. For the CDR3, the DNA is TGTGCCAGCAACCGCCGAGTCGGGGCTGACACTGAAGCTTTCTTT. Translating gives CASNRRVGADTEAFF.

The rearrangement links TRBV28 to TRBJ1-1, with D uncertain. V was clipped by 2 bases and J by 2 bases, with 6 bases between them. Germline CDR1 MDHEN, CDR2 SYDVKM. This CDR3 is built from 13 residues. CDR3 coding DNA: TGTGCCAGCAGTTTAGCAGGTAACACTGAAGCTTTCTTT. Amino acid sequence: CASSLAGNTEAFF.

This clonotype has more than one count but fewer than ten. The V call is TRBV7-9, the J call TRBJ2-2, with TRBD1 identical over 7 bases. The CDR3 spans 17 residues. After removal of 6 bases from V and 0 bases from J, the junction contained 10 bases not matched to a gene. Germline CDR1 reads SEHNR; CDR2 reads FQNEAQ (reference sequence). This chain's CDR3 is CASRSTGVGTNTGELFF. CDR3 DNA sequence: TGTGCCAGCAGATCCACAGGGGTCGGTACGAACACCGGGGAGCTGTTTTTT.

The chain has TRBV29-1 and TRBJ1-1; D might be TRBD1 (5 bases). This CDR3 region has 13 residues. V was trimmed by 1 base and J by 6 bases, leaving 12 bases between them. Germline V gene sequence: CDR1 SQVTM, CDR2 ANQGSEA. CDR3 sequence reads: CSVEGRGRAEAFF. CDR3 coding DNA: TGCAGCGTTGAAGGTAGGGGTAGAGCTGAAGCTTTCTTT.

Here the CDR3 reads CASNSGGNNEQFF. Written as DNA, the CDR3 is TGTGCCAGTAATAGCGGGGGGAACAATGAGCAGTTCTTC. The chain joins TRBV19 to TRBJ2-1, with TRBD2 matching 10 bases. Germline V gene sequence: CDR1 LNHDA, CDR2 SQIVND (reference sequence). The length of the CDR3 is 13 residues. V shed 7 bases, J shed 5 bases, and the junction held 2 bases outside the gene matches.

This clonotype was picked up a small number of times. The chain combines TRBV7-9 with TRBJ1-2; the D gene is possibly TRBD1 (6 bases). The CDR3 is made up of 16 amino acids. V lost 1 base to trimming and J lost 0 bases, with 12 bases between them. From germline, CDR1 is SEHNR and CDR2 FQNEAQ (reference sequence). CDR3 amino acids: CASSLGGQAANYGYTF. In DNA form, the CDR3 reads TGTGCCAGCAGCTTAGGGGGGCAGGCTGCTAACTATGGCTACACCTTC. Based on the CDR3 plus reference TRBV7-9 and TRBJ1-2, the full variable domain is DTGVSQNPRHKITKRGQNVTFRCDPISEHNRLYWYRQTLGQGPEFLTYFQNEAQLEKSRLLSDRFSAERPKGSFSTLEIQRTEQGDSAMYLCASSLGGQAANYGYTFGSGTRLTVV.

A few counts support this clonotype. The J gene is TRBJ2-7, the V gene TRBV20-1; weak D call: TRBD2 (5 bases). Germline CDR1 reads DFQATT; CDR2 reads SNEGSKA (reference sequence). V gave up 5 bases and J gave up 2 bases, with 10 bases separating them. The CDR3 has 12 amino acids. The CDR3 sequence: CSALTTTYEQYF. The CDR3 DNA reads as TGCAGTGCTTTGACTACAACCTACGAGCAGTACTTC.

This clonotype was seen a few times. The chain uses TRBV2 and TRBJ2-6; a weak D match, TRBD1 (5 bases). Trimming left V 0 bases short and J 0 bases short, with 24 bases between. CDR1 is SNHLY, CDR2 FYNNEI, per germline. This CDR3 is built from 22 residues. This chain's CDR3 is CASSEAGLYLKTRTSGANVLTF. The CDR3, as DNA: TGTGCCAGCAGTGAAGCGGGGCTTTACCTCAAAACCCGGACCTCTGGGGCCAACGTCCTGACTTTC.

This clonotype is termed medium-sized (0.01 to 0.1%). The gene calls are TRBV6-2 or TRBV6-3 and TRBJ2-1; tentative D call: TRBD1 (6 bases). Trimming left V 2 bases short and J 2 bases short, with 7 bases between. This CDR3 spans 14 amino acids. Germline CDR1 is MNHEY and CDR2 is SVGEGT. The CDR3 sequence: CASSYEGAYNEQFF. The CDR3 region has the DNA TGTGCCAGCAGTTACGAGGGGGCCTACAATGAGCAGTTCTTC.

This clonotype has a count of ten or more. The V call is TRBV15, the J call TRBJ2-5; 10 bases map to TRBD2. Unmatched junction bases numbered 5, after V lost 2 bases and J lost 2 bases. The CDR3 totals 16 residues. Looked up from germline, CDR1 is LNHNV and CDR2 is YYDKDF (reference sequence). CDR3 residues: CATSRLGTSVQETQYF. CDR3 coding DNA: TGTGCCACCAGCAGACTCGGGACTAGCGTTCAAGAGACCCAGTACTTC.

This clonotype was observed a handful of times. This chain joins TRBV10-3 and TRBJ2-7; no definite D call. The V end was cut by 4 bases, the J end by 7 bases, with 8 bases between. The CDR3 is made up of 11 amino acids. Germline CDR1 and CDR2: ENHRY and SYGVKD. The CDR3 sequence: CAISVTQEQYF. DNA for the CDR3: TGTGCCATCAGTGTCACTCAGGAGCAGTACTTC.

This clonotype appeared many times. The J gene is TRBJ2-7, the V gene TRBV5-4; TRBD1 matches at 8 bases. The V gene's germline CDR1 is SGHNT and CDR2 YYREEE (reference sequence). This CDR3 has 14 residues. J lost 3 bases, V lost 4 bases, and 6 bases had no gene match. CDR3 in amino acids: CASSEGTGNYEQYF. CDR3 sequence (DNA): TGTGCCAGCAGCGAGGGGACAGGAAACTACGAGCAGTACTTC.

There are a few counts of this clonotype. This chain joins TRBV2 and TRBJ2-3; 9 bases match TRBD2. The germline V gene has CDR1 SNHLY and CDR2 FYNNEI. The CDR3 sequence is 16 residues long. Unmatched junction bases numbered 6, after V lost 3 bases and J lost 2 bases. The CDR3 region has the DNA TGTGCCAGCAGTGAGCTCCGACTAGCGGACACAGATACGCAGTATTTT. It translates to CASSELRLADTDTQYF.

The genes are TRBV28 and TRBJ1-1, with TRBD1 matching over 7 bases. This CDR3 has 17 residues. The germline V gene encodes CDR1 MDHEN and CDR2 SYDVKM. The V gene end was trimmed by 6 bases and the J gene end by 4 bases; junction bases not matched to a gene: 17. The chain's CDR3 is CASSPSGTVRFGTEAFF. CDR3 nucleotides: TGTGCCAGCAGCCCAAGCGGGACAGTCCGTTTCGGCACTGAAGCTTTCTTT.

This clonotype has at least ten counts. The chain combines TRBV16 with TRBJ1-5; D uncertain. In germline, CDR1 is KGHSY, CDR2 FQNENV. The germline V and J ends were trimmed by 0 bases and 4 bases, with 10 bases remaining between them. This CDR3 has 15 residues. CDR3 region: CASSQSSTANQPQHF. The CDR3 DNA sequence: TGTGCCAGCAGCCAATCGTCTACAGCGAATCAGCCCCAGCATTTT.

This clonotype came up a few times. The chain recombines TRBV7-2 with TRBJ2-1, with D possibly being TRBD2 (5 bases). Germline CDR1 and CDR2: SGHTA and FQGNSA. The CDR3 length is 14 residues. The V gene lost 2 bases and the J gene lost 8 bases, with 13 bases spanning the gap. The CDR3: CASSLSEVKDEQFF. The DNA of the CDR3 is TGTGCCAGCAGCTTATCGGAGGTTAAGGATGAGCAGTTCTTC.

Many counts were recorded for this clonotype. The chain couples TRBV20-1 to TRBJ1-1, with 7 bases aligning to TRBD1. Germline V gene lookup returns CDR1 DFQATT and CDR2 SNEGSKA (reference sequence). Trimming took 1 base from V and 1 from J; bases not matched to a gene: 0. The CDR3 has 13 residues. The CDR3 is CSARGTGNTEAFF. CDR3 nucleotide sequence: TGCAGTGCTAGAGGGACAGGGAACACTGAAGCTTTCTTT.

The rearrangement uses TRBV5-1 and TRBJ2-3; maybe TRBD1 (5 bases). V lost 1 base to trimming and J lost 0 bases, with 9 bases between them. Germline V lookup: CDR1 SGHRS, CDR2 YFSETQ. The CDR3 has 15 residues. The CDR3 sequence is CASSLSRGSTDTQYF. CDR3 coding DNA: TGCGCCAGCAGCTTGTCTAGGGGAAGCACAGATACGCAGTATTTT.